The next 25 T cell receptor beta chains were all read from a single sample in a study of regulatory T cells in long-lasting Graves disease. The time point denotes: newly diagnosed GD, antithyroid drugs for less than 3 months. Generation of the TCR library employed RNA extracted from PBMCs. Arm-PCR with iRepertoire HTBI primers amplified the CDR3 regions for these TCR beta libraries. TCRdb called the multiplex PCR reads again in MiXCR, with one record for every CDR3 protein. The sample consists of approximately 540,000 distinct CDR3 sequences, 12% of them appearing once. The sample was also linked to a second study, of T cells in Graves' hyperthyroidism and ophthalmopathy.

The material was peripheral blood mononuclear cells (PBMCs), obtained at new diagnosis, from a patient treated with antithyroid drugs. These receptors all stem from a woman in her twenties or thirties with Graves disease.

This clonotype turned up a few times. The chain carries TRBV27 and TRBJ1-4; D possibly corresponds to TRBD1 (6 bases). CDR1 and CDR2 (germline): MNHEY, SMNVEV (reference sequence). Between the trimmed V and J ends, which lost 3 bases and 8 bases, there was a span of 19 bases. The CDR3 totals 16 residues. CDR3 coding DNA: TGTGCCAGCAGTTTGGGGCCAGGGGTTCCTAGAGAAAAACTGTTTTTT. Protein: CASSLGPGVPREKLFF.

This clonotype was seen only a few times. This chain joins TRBV7-2 and TRBJ1-2, with D unresolved. The V end was cut by 1 base, the J end by 0 bases, with 15 bases between. This CDR3 region has 17 residues. Germline V gene sequence: CDR1 SGHTA, CDR2 FQGNSA. CDR3 nucleotides: TGTGCCAGCAGCTTAGGCACCACCCATCGGGCTAACTATGGCTACACCTTC. This sequence encodes CASSLGTTHRANYGYTF.

V is TRBV19 and J is TRBJ2-1, with D possibly matching TRBD2 (6 bases). The CDR3 has 16 residues. Germline V gives CDR1 LNHDA, CDR2 SQIVND (reference sequence). V lost 5 bases, J lost 2 bases, and 16 bases lay in between. The CDR3 loop is CASSPRGLKTYNEQFF. The DNA of the CDR3 is TGTGCCAGTAGTCCCCGGGGACTCAAGACCTACAATGAGCAGTTCTTC. Complete variable domain (other parts from reference TRBV19 and TRBJ2-1): DGGITQSPKYLFRKEGQNVTLSCEQNLNHDAMYWYRQDPGQGLRLIYYSQIVNDFQKGDIAEGYSVSREKKESFPLTVTSAQKNPTAFYLCASSPRGLKTYNEQFFGPGTRLTVL.

This clonotype has a count of ten or more. The chain has TRBV11-2 and TRBJ2-2; TRBD2 might be the D (5 bases). V was shortened by 5 bases and J by 1 base, with 11 bases between the two germline ends. The CDR3 runs 15 residues. Per germline, CDR1 SGHAT and CDR2 FQNNGV. The CDR3 bases are TGTGCCAGCAGCAAAATTCGGGAGAACACCGGGGAGCTGTTTTTT. Translated: CASSKIRENTGELFF.

This clonotype was observed many times. The chain uses TRBV5-4 and TRBJ2-2, with D unresolved. The germline CDR1 and CDR2 sequences are SGHNT and YYREEE (reference sequence). V shed 2 bases and J shed 4 bases, with 9 bases lying between them. CDR3 length: 14 residues. CDR3 residues: CASSFRVGTGELFF. The CDR3 bases are TGTGCCAGCAGCTTTCGGGTCGGCACCGGGGAGCTGTTTTTT. The entire variable domain, with the rest obtained from reference TRBV5-4 and TRBJ2-2, is as follows: ETGVTQSPTHLIKTRGQQVTLRCSSQSGHNTVSWYQQALGQGPQFIFQYYREEENGRGNFPPRFSGLQFPNYSSELNVNALELDDSALYLCASSFRVGTGELFFGEGSRLTVL.

This clonotype has ten or more counts. V usage is TRBV27 and J usage is TRBJ1-2; possibly TRBD1 for D (5 bases). CDR3 length: 13 amino acids. The V and J ends lost 8 bases and 3 bases respectively, with 13 bases between them. Germline-derived CDR1 and CDR2 are MNHEY and SMNVEV (reference sequence). The CDR3 bases are TGTGCCAGCCAGAAATGGGGGGACTATGGCTACACCTTC. This sequence encodes CASQKWGDYGYTF.

This clonotype showed up many times. The chain is built from TRBV20-1 and TRBJ1-4, with D perhaps matching TRBD1 (5 bases). Trimming pared 5 bases from V and 7 bases from J, leaving 11 bases between. The CDR3 is made up of 12 amino acids. CDR1 DFQATT and CDR2 SNEGSKA come from the germline V gene (reference sequence). CDR3 nucleotides: TGCAGTGCTTCAAAGGGGATTGAAAAACTGTTTTTT. It yields the protein CSASKGIEKLFF.

This clonotype showed up many times. V usage is TRBV20-1 and J usage is TRBJ1-1, with D possibly TRBD1 on 6 matching bases. Germline loops: CDR1 DFQATT, CDR2 SNEGSKA (reference sequence). Trimming stripped 2 bases from V and 1 base from J, with 14 bases between. The CDR3 is 15 amino acids. CDR3 protein: CSARPPRGGNTEAFF. The DNA of the CDR3 is TGCAGTGCTAGACCTCCTCGAGGGGGGAACACTGAAGCTTTCTTT.

Ten or more counts support this clonotype. CDR3 nucleotides: TGTGCCTGGAGTAGGTGGATCACAGATACGCAGTATTTT. It encodes CAWSRWITDTQYF. The chain couples TRBV30 to TRBJ2-3; no definite D call. This CDR3 region has 13 residues. V was clipped by 2 bases and J by 2 bases, with 8 bases between them. Per the germline V gene, CDR1 is GTSNPN and CDR2 is SVGIG (reference sequence).

This clonotype has ten or more counts. J is TRBJ2-1 and V is TRBV12-3 or TRBV12-4; TRBD2 agrees at 7 bases. V lost 8 bases and J lost 5; bases outside the gene matches: 6. This CDR3 contains 13 residues. The CDR3 sequence is CASSSGIHNEQFF. As DNA, the CDR3 is TGTGCCAGCTCTAGCGGAATCCACAATGAGCAGTTCTTC.

This clonotype has a count of ten or more. The chain is built from TRBV19 and TRBJ1-4; D perhaps matches TRBD1 (5 bases). Germline assignment: CDR1 LNHDA and CDR2 SQIVND (reference sequence). The CDR3 totals 16 residues. The V end was cut by 6 bases, the J end by 7 bases, with 21 bases between. The CDR3 DNA is TGTGCCAGTAGCAACCAGGGACTCCACGGAACTGAAAAACTGTTTTTT. Encoded protein: CASSNQGLHGTEKLFF.

The chain joins TRBV3-1 to TRBJ2-2; 8 bases fit TRBD2. The CDR3 consists of 18 residues. Looked up from germline, CDR1 is LGHDT and CDR2 is YNNKEL (reference sequence). J lost 0 bases, V lost 6 bases, and 12 bases had no gene match. CDR3 nucleotide sequence: TGTGCCAGCAGTCAGACGAGATTGGGACTAGCGAACACCGGGGAGCTGTTTTTT. It codes for CASSQTRLGLANTGELFF.

In its sample, this clonotype was seen a few times. This sequence joins TRBV18 and TRBJ1-1; unclear D gene. Trimming cost V 4 bases and J 0 bases, with 9 bases left between them. Germline lookup yields CDR1 KGHSH and CDR2 LQKENI. The CDR3 has 14 amino acids. This chain's CDR3 is CASSRTAVNTEAFF. CDR3 DNA sequence: TGTGCCAGCTCACGGACCGCCGTGAACACTGAAGCTTTCTTT.

The rearrangement links TRBV20-1 to TRBJ2-5; weak D call: TRBD1 (6 bases). The germline gives CDR1 DFQATT, CDR2 SNEGSKA (reference sequence). Deletions cut 2 bases from V and 4 bases from J, with 11 bases between. The CDR3 is made up of 13 amino acids. In nucleotides, the CDR3 is TGCAGTGCTAGAAACAGGGCTGGAGAGACCCAGTACTTC. Protein product: CSARNRAGETQYF.

This clonotype was seen repeatedly, ten times or more. The genes are TRBV2 and TRBJ1-3; D gene ambiguous. The CDR3 is 12 residues long. The V gene's germline CDR1 is SNHLY and CDR2 FYNNEI. V lost 7 bases to trimming and J lost 2 bases, with 6 bases between them. CDR3 nucleotides: TGTGCCAGCACCGTGACTGGAAACACCATATATTTT. It codes for CASTVTGNTIYF.

This clonotype came up many times. The rearrangement links TRBV18 to TRBJ2-7; unclear D gene. The V gene's germline CDR1 is KGHSH and CDR2 LQKENI. The CDR3 runs to 14 residues. The V end was cut by 1 base, the J end by 2 bases, with 9 bases between. DNA of the CDR3: TGTGCCAGCTCACCACGCACGGAGACCTACGAGCAGTACTTC. Translating gives CASSPRTETYEQYF. The variable domain in full, with the rest retrieved from reference TRBV18 and TRBJ2-7, is NAGVMQNPRHLVRRRGQEARLRCSPMKGHSHVYWYRQLPEEGLKFMVYLQKENIIDESGMPKERFSAEFPKEGPSILRIQQVVRGDSAAYFCASSPRTETYEQYFGPGTRLTVT.

In its sample, this clonotype was seen many times. The chain carries TRBV27 and TRBJ2-3; D is unresolved. V gave up 3 bases and J gave up 1 base, with 8 bases separating them. This CDR3 has 14 amino acids. Germline CDR1 reads MNHEY; CDR2 reads SMNVEV (reference sequence). CDR3 in amino acids: CASSFTLGTDTQYF. As DNA, the CDR3 is TGTGCCAGCAGTTTCACCCTTGGCACAGATACGCAGTATTTT.

This clonotype occurred many times. The J gene is TRBJ1-2, the V gene TRBV20-1; D may be TRBD1 (5 bases). V shed 3 bases and J shed 3 bases, with 14 bases lying between them. The CDR3 is 14 amino acids. Per germline, CDR1 DFQATT and CDR2 SNEGSKA (reference sequence). For the CDR3, the DNA is TGCAGTGCTAGTCCCCGGGGGGATTACTATGGCTACACCTTC. Protein sequence: CSASPRGDYYGYTF.

The rearrangement joins TRBV19 to TRBJ2-5; 8 bases align to TRBD1. CDR1 is LNHDA and CDR2 is SQIVND in the germline V gene (reference sequence). The CDR3 runs to 14 residues. The junction had 7 bases not matched to a gene; V was cut back by 5 bases and J by 5 bases. CDR3 region: CASSATGVGETQYF. CDR3 in DNA: TGTGCCAGTAGTGCGACAGGGGTGGGGGAGACCCAGTACTTC.

This clonotype was recorded at least ten times. The chain is built from TRBV29-1 and TRBJ2-1; D is unclear. The length of the CDR3 is 12 residues. Trimming pared 4 bases from V and 4 bases from J, leaving 8 bases between. Germline assignment: CDR1 SQVTM and CDR2 ANQGSEA. CDR3 nucleotide sequence: TGCAGCGTTGTTCTAAGTTACAATGAGCAGTTCTTC. Its translation: CSVVLSYNEQFF.

The chain joins TRBV29-1 to TRBJ1-2; D gene unclear. V lost 7 bases to trimming and J lost 5 bases, with 14 bases between them. The length of the CDR3 is 12 residues. Germline loops: CDR1 SQVTM, CDR2 ANQGSEA. The CDR3 is CSAPAAAYGYTF. CDR3 in DNA: TGCAGCGCCCCGGCGGCAGCATATGGCTACACCTTC.

This clonotype has just a few counts. The chain has TRBV4-3 and TRBJ1-1, with D maybe TRBD1 (6 bases). V gave up 0 bases and J gave up 4 bases, with 15 bases separating them. The length of the CDR3 is 16 residues. From germline, CDR1 is LGHNA and CDR2 YSLEER. CDR3 nucleotide sequence: TGCGCCAGCAGCCAAGATATAGTCAGGGGTTCCACTGAAGCTTTCTTT. This gives the protein CASSQDIVRGSTEAFF.

This clonotype was observed a few times. The gene calls are TRBV5-1 and TRBJ1-3; tentatively, D is TRBD1 (5 bases). The CDR3 consists of 16 residues. Germline V lookup: CDR1 SGHRS, CDR2 YFSETQ. V was cut by 0 bases and J by 2 bases, with 12 bases left in between. CDR3 amino acids: CASSLDGQGAGNTIYF. The CDR3 coding sequence is TGCGCCAGCAGCTTGGATGGGCAGGGAGCTGGAAACACCATATATTTT.

This clonotype has more than one count but fewer than ten. V is TRBV20-1 and J is TRBJ2-3, with D perhaps matching TRBD1 (5 bases). V was shortened by 1 base and J by 2 bases, with 10 bases between the two germline ends. This CDR3 has 14 amino acids. Germline assignment: CDR1 DFQATT and CDR2 SNEGSKA (reference sequence). This CDR3 reads CSARAPTDTDTQYF. Here the CDR3 DNA reads TGCAGTGCTAGAGCCCCGACAGACACAGATACGCAGTATTTT.

A remark on this clonotype: A much bigger clone sits one base away, suggesting this may be a read error. CDR3 bases: TGTGCCAGCAGCCAGGACCTTACACGATACGAGCAGTTCTTC. Translating gives CASSQDLTRYEQFF. The chain couples TRBV3-1 to TRBJ2-1; D remains ambiguous. Looked up from germline, CDR1 is LGHDT and CDR2 is YNNKEL (reference sequence). This CDR3 comprises 14 residues. The germline V and J ends were trimmed by 3 bases and 10 bases, with 16 bases remaining between them.